This T cell receptor beta chain is drawn from a study of blood T cell repertoires in COVID-19. Across the whole study: The United States, Italy and Spain were the sources of the acute and convalescent COVID-19 samples. Sample material is recorded as cDNA or gDNA derived from T cells, B-cell-depleted T cells, or PBMCs.

CDR3 length: 13 residues. From germline, CDR1 is SGHVS and CDR2 FQNEAQ. V was shortened by 2 bases and J by 6 bases, with 10 bases between the two germline ends. In the original analysis: The assay estimated nucleated cells by amplifying reference gene primers. Assay used: immunoSEQ multiplex PCR; TCRdb lists only in-frame clones, some missing. From that table come the V and J calls and clone size; the DNA was used to work out D and trimming. Found here are 190,000 or so clones, approximately 84% of them singletons; the top ten hold 6.9%. The V call is TRBV7-8, the J call TRBJ1-2; D is ambiguous. This sequence was found in a human donor with acute or convalescent COVID-19. The donor label of this sample is uncertain. The sequencing sample was made of peripheral blood. CDR3 sequence: CASSLPEPDGYTF. The CDR3 DNA reads TGTGCCAGCAGCTTACCCGAACCAGATGGCTACACCTTC.